The 17 T cell receptor beta chains given below trace back to one sample, sequenced in a study of graft-versus-host responses after intestinal transplantation. Their antigens are not known. The repertoire was sequenced with immunoSEQ multiplex PCR; TCRdb's copy has only in-frame clones and lacks some. Of tens of thousands of clones listed, 85% to 95% are singletons. Sequenced here: unstimulated CD8+ T cells sorted from spleen or lymph node cells, sampled before intestinal transplant. These receptors came from a human donor who received an intestinal transplant.

V is TRBV7-2 and J is TRBJ2-7; 12 bases line up with TRBD2. V trimming: 4 bases; J trimming: 0 bases; junction bases outside the gene matches: 10. There are 18 residues in the CDR3. Germline values: CDR1 SGHTA, CDR2 FQGNSA. CDR3 in DNA: TGTGCCAGCAGCTGGGAACTAGCGGGGGGCCTGTCCTCCTACGAGCAGTACTTC. Protein sequence: CASSWELAGGLSSYEQYF. The full variable domain, completed using reference TRBV7-2 and TRBJ2-7, is GAGVSQSPSNKVTEKGKDVELRCDPISGHTALYWYRQSLGQGLEFLIYFQGNSAPDKSGLPSDRFSAERTGGSVSTLTIQRTQQEDSAVYLCASSWELAGGLSSYEQYFGPGTRLTVT.

The CDR3 protein is CASNGGNEQYF. The CDR3 nucleotides read TGTGCCTCCAACGGGGGTAACGAGCAGTACTTC. The chain couples TRBV10-3 to TRBJ2-7; TRBD2 might be the D (6 bases). V was clipped by 11 bases and J by 5 bases, with 13 bases between them. CDR3 length: 11 residues. Germline CDR1 is ENHRY and CDR2 is SYGVKD.

This sequence joins TRBV6-4 and TRBJ1-1, with 9 bases matching TRBD1. The trim removed 2 bases at V and 7 bases at J, leaving 8 bases unmatched. Germline-derived CDR1 and CDR2 are MRHNA and SNTAGT. CDR3 size: 15 residues. This CDR3 is CASSDGTGIGFEAFF. The CDR3 DNA is TGTGCCAGCAGTGACGGGACAGGGATAGGGTTTGAAGCTTTCTTT.

This chain links TRBV9 with TRBJ2-3, with 11 bases lining up with TRBD2. The CDR3 length is 18 residues. Germline CDR1 SGDLS, CDR2 YYNGEE. V trimming: 3 bases; J trimming: 0 bases; junction bases outside the gene matches: 9. CDR3 coding DNA: TGTGCCAGCAGCGCCTCGGGACTAGCGGTATCTAGCACAGATACGCAGTATTTT. Translated: CASSASGLAVSSTDTQYF.

V is TRBV2 and J is TRBJ2-1; the match to TRBD1 covers 7 bases. The CDR3 has 12 amino acids. Germline CDR1 is SNHLY and CDR2 is FYNNEI. Trimming at V came to 5 bases and at J to 15 bases, leaving 10 bases not matched to a gene. CDR3: CASSPSGTELFF. Here the CDR3 DNA reads TGTGCCAGCAGTCCATCCGGGACAGAACTGTTCTTC.

A remark on this clone: Different DNA sequences within this sample yield the same CDR3. The chain employs TRBV6-5 and TRBJ1-1, with TRBD1 as a possible D gene (6 bases). There are 13 residues in the CDR3. The V gene's germline CDR1 is MNHEY and CDR2 SVGAGI. V shed 4 bases and J shed 1 base, with 7 bases lying between them. The CDR3 DNA is TGTGCCAGCAGTTCGACAGGGAACACTGAAGCTTTCTTT. Its protein is CASSSTGNTEAFF.

This sequence joins TRBV11-2 and TRBJ1-1; maybe TRBD1 (5 bases). There are 12 residues in the CDR3. The germline CDR1 and CDR2 sequences are SGHAT and FQNNGV. Trimming stripped 5 bases from V and 5 bases from J, with 9 bases between. The CDR3 DNA reads as TGTGCCAGCAGCAGGGGCACTACTGAAGCTTTCTTT. This sequence encodes CASSRGTTEAFF.

The chain carries TRBV9 and TRBJ2-3; 10 bases match TRBD2. Germline assignment: CDR1 SGDLS and CDR2 YYNGEE. This CDR3 region has 16 residues. After removal of 4 bases from V and 2 bases from J, the junction contained 7 bases not matched to a gene. The DNA for the CDR3 is TGTGCCAGCAGCTCAACTAGCGGGGCGATCACAGATACGCAGTATTTT. As protein: CASSSTSGAITDTQYF.

This rearrangement joins TRBV4-1 to TRBJ2-7; 8 nucleotides agree with TRBD1. Germline CDR1 MGHRA, CDR2 YSYEKL. J was trimmed by 3 bases and V by 1 base; bases with no gene match: 5. The CDR3 consists of 15 residues. CDR3 sequence: CASSQGQGAFYEQYF. As DNA, the CDR3 is TGCGCCAGCAGCCAAGGGCAGGGGGCTTTCTACGAGCAGTACTTC.

This chain links TRBV29-1 with TRBJ2-7; 10 nucleotides line up with TRBD1. The CDR3 loop spans 14 amino acids. Trimming at V came to 2 bases and at J to 3 bases, leaving 4 bases not matched to a gene. Germline CDR1 reads SQVTM; CDR2 reads ANQGSEA. This chain's CDR3 is CSVEQRTGGYEQYF. The CDR3 coding sequence is TGCAGCGTTGAACAGCGGACAGGGGGCTACGAGCAGTACTTC.

The genes are TRBV11-1 and TRBJ1-1; no clear D gene. CDR3 length equals 16 residues. V was trimmed by 2 bases and J by 3 bases, leaving 16 bases between them. Germline CDR1 is SGHAT and CDR2 is FQDESV (reference sequence). The CDR3 nucleotides are TGTGCCAGCAGCTTAACTCCGGAAGCAGAGGACACTGAAGCTTTCTTT. Translated, it gives CASSLTPEAEDTEAFF.

The chain has TRBV7-6 and TRBJ2-1; 9 positions agree with TRBD2. V shed 3 bases and J 7 bases; nucleotides not matched to a gene: 7. CDR1 is SGHVS, CDR2 FNYEAQ, per germline. The CDR3 contains 15 residues. This CDR3 is CASSFVSGGHNEQFF. For the CDR3, the DNA is TGTGCCAGCAGCTTCGTGAGCGGGGGGCATAATGAGCAGTTCTTC.

Only one count was recorded for this clone. This sequence joins TRBV9 and TRBJ2-1; 10 nucleotides line up with TRBD1. The CDR3 length is 12 residues. Germline CDR1 is SGDLS and CDR2 is YYNGEE. After removal of 8 bases from V and 14 bases from J, the junction contained 10 bases not matched to a gene. In DNA, the CDR3 is TGTGCCAGGACCGGGACAGGGGCTCTAGAGTTCTTC. As protein: CARTGTGALEFF.

The V call is TRBV7-9, the J call TRBJ2-5; 9 bases are shared with TRBD2. Germline CDR1 SEHNR, CDR2 FQNEAQ (reference sequence). V shed 7 bases, J shed 5 bases, and the junction held 8 bases outside the gene matches. The CDR3 extends over 14 amino acids. The DNA of the CDR3 is TGTGCCAGCACCAACCCGAGCGGGGGGGAGACCCAGTACTTC. This gives the protein CASTNPSGGETQYF.

V is TRBV27 and J is TRBJ1-1; 7 bases line up with TRBD1. V trimming: 5 bases; J trimming: 0 bases; junction bases outside the gene matches: 9. The CDR3 loop spans 16 amino acids. Germline V lookup: CDR1 MNHEY, CDR2 SMNVEV (reference sequence). In DNA, the CDR3 is TGTGCCAGCAGTACCCGGACCGGGACAGTGAACACTGAAGCTTTCTTT. Its translation is CASSTRTGTVNTEAFF.

This clone was detected only once. The chain has TRBV27 and TRBJ2-1, with D maybe TRBD2 (7 bases). Germline V CDR1 and CDR2: MNHEY, SMNVEV (reference sequence). V lost 2 bases and J lost 12, with 11 bases in between. CDR3 length: 12 amino acids. In nucleotides, the CDR3 is TGTGCCAGCAGTTTAAAGGGGGGGTTGCAGTTCTTC. This encodes CASSLKGGLQFF.

The chain employs TRBV4-1 and TRBJ1-1; 11 positions agree with TRBD1. The CDR3 runs to 15 residues. V lost 0 bases, J lost 5 bases, and 2 bases stayed unmatched. Per germline, CDR1 MGHRA and CDR2 YSYEKL. The DNA for the CDR3 is TGCGCCAGCAGCCAAGAGGGACAGGGGGAGACTGAAGCTTTCTTT. Residues: CASSQEGQGETEAFF.